The clone carrying this T cell receptor beta chain was detected many times. Its antigen is not known. The study amplified TCR beta CDR3 regions using RNA transcripts. An opening RT-PCR round employed HTBI primers and preceded a second-round multiplex PCR. TCRdb recomputed calls from the multiplex PCR reads with MiXCR, one row per CDR3 protein. This table has some 1.1 million distinct CDR3 sequences, about 40% appearing once. This specimen comes from a study of Graves' ophthalmopathy and Graves' hyperthyroidism. The overall study: In this cohort's terms, stable hyperthyroidism meant no ophthalmopathy by 18 months of follow-up. Study-wide points: Blood was where most expanded thyroid clonotypes above 0.001 frequency also turned up.

Only newly diagnosed hyperthyroidism patients aged 18 to 65, with under 2 months' duration, were enrolled. Orbital computed tomography, thyroid ultrasound, TRAb, serum thyroxine and clinical symptoms formed the basis of diagnosis. V was clipped by 2 bases and J by 6 bases, with 10 bases between them. CDR1 is MNHEY and CDR2 is SVGAGI in the germline V gene. This CDR3 comprises 13 residues. The rearrangement uses TRBV6-5 and TRBJ1-2, with D unresolved. This TCR was sampled from an adult man with Graves' hyperthyroidism. Sequencing was carried out using peripheral blood or thyroid tissue (not recorded which). This CDR3 reads CASSYVAGHGYTF. The CDR3 DNA reads as TGTGCCAGCAGTTACGTGGCAGGCCATGGCTACACCTTC.